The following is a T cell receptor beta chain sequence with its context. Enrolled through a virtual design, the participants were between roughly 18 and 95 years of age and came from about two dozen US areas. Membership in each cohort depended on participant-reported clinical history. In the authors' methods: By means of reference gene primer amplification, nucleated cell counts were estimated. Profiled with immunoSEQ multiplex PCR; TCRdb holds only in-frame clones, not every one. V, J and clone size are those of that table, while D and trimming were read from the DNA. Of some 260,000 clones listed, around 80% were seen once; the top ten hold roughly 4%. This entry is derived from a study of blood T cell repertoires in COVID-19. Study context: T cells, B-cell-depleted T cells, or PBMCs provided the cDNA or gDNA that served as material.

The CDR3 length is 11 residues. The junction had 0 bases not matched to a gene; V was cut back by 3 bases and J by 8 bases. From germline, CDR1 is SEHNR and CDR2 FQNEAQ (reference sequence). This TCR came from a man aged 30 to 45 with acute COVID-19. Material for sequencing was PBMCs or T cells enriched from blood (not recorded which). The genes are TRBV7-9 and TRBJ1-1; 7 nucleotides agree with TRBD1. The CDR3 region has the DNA TGTGCCAGCAGCTTGGACAGGGAAGCTTTCTTT. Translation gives CASSLDREAFF.